Shown below are 10 T cell receptor beta chains from a single sample sequenced in a study of blood T cells in healthy people across ages. A sample-barcoded 5' primer and a J-beta primer mix were used in a second PCR of about 7 to 11 cycles. TCRdb fed the 5' RACE reads into MiXCR, producing one record per CDR3 protein. The sample records about 1.4 million distinct CDR3 sequences, roughly 60% being singletons. The sequencing input was blood. These receptors came from a man between 18 and 35 years old in good health.

This clonotype was seen more than once but under ten times. V usage is TRBV10-3 and J usage is TRBJ2-1, with unresolved D. The CDR3 spans 11 residues. Germline assignment: CDR1 ENHRY and CDR2 SYGVKD. Trimming took off 5 bases at V and 8 bases at J, with 7 bases between the two ends. CDR3 sequence (DNA): TGTGCCATCAGTTCCCCTGATGAGCAGTTCTTC. This codes for CAISSPDEQFF.

V and J are TRBV20-1 and TRBJ2-1; D gene unclear. Germline CDR1 is DFQATT and CDR2 is SNEGSKA (reference sequence). The CDR3 spans 13 residues. Trimming shortened V by 3 bases and J by 3 bases, and 9 bases separated the two germline ends. The CDR3 sequence is CSARLPLYNEQFF. The CDR3, as DNA: TGCAGTGCTAGGCTTCCCCTCTACAATGAGCAGTTCTTC.

The chain is built from TRBV7-2 and TRBJ2-3; 7 nucleotides line up with TRBD1. V lost 4 bases, J lost 2 bases, and 3 bases stayed unmatched. CDR1 SGHTA and CDR2 FQGNSA come from the germline V gene. The CDR3 contains 14 residues. CDR3 sequence (DNA): TGTGCCAGCAGCTGGGACAGCCACACAGATACGCAGTATTTT. Amino acids: CASSWDSHTDTQYF. Full variable domain (missing parts from reference TRBV7-2 and TRBJ2-3): GAGVSQSPSNKVTEKGKDVELRCDPISGHTALYWYRQSLGQGLEFLIYFQGNSAPDKSGLPSDRFSAERTGGSVSTLTIQRTQQEDSAVYLCASSWDSHTDTQYFGPGTRLTVL.

This chain uses TRBV6-2 or TRBV6-3 with TRBJ2-5, with D perhaps matching TRBD2 (6 bases). TRBJ2-7 matches the DNA end more closely, so the J call is doubtful. Germline V lookup: CDR1 MNHEY, CDR2 SVGEGT. This CDR3 spans 14 amino acids. This chain's CDR3 is CASTGPEGYYEQYF. In DNA form, the CDR3 reads TGTGCCAGCACCGGTCCGGAGGGATATTACGAGCAGTACTTC.

The chain recombines TRBV4-3 with TRBJ1-5, with 8 bases aligning to TRBD1. From germline, CDR1 is LGHNA and CDR2 YSLEER. The junction had 9 bases not matched to a gene; V was cut back by 1 base and J by 7 bases. The CDR3 sequence is 16 residues long. In nucleotides, the CDR3 is TGCGCCAGCAGCCAAGTACACCAGGGGGCTTCACAGCCCCAGCATTTT. Residues: CASSQVHQGASQPQHF.

In this sample, this clonotype turned up once. The V and J genes are TRBV5-1 and TRBJ2-3; no clear D. This CDR3 contains 15 residues. Trimming cost V 4 bases and J 1 base, with 13 bases left between them. The germline V gene has CDR1 SGHRS and CDR2 YFSETQ. This CDR3 reads CASSPYPQGTDTQYF. The CDR3 bases are TGCGCCAGCAGCCCATACCCCCAGGGCACAGATACGCAGTATTTT.

This clonotype has more than one count but fewer than ten. This chain joins TRBV20-1 and TRBJ2-7; D is ambiguous. Per germline, CDR1 DFQATT and CDR2 SNEGSKA (reference sequence). The CDR3 is made up of 13 amino acids. Trimming took off 6 bases at V and 2 bases at J, with 14 bases between the two ends. The CDR3 sequence: CSAPADSPYEQYF. CDR3 DNA: TGCAGTGCCCCTGCGGATTCCCCCTACGAGCAGTACTTC.

The gene calls are TRBV29-1 and TRBJ2-3; D might be TRBD2 (6 bases). The germline V gene encodes CDR1 SQVTM and CDR2 ANQGSEA. This CDR3 has 14 amino acids. The ends were cut back, 4 bases at V and 4 bases at J, with 15 bases in the middle. The CDR3: CSVAVLAQPDTQYF. The CDR3, as DNA: TGCAGCGTTGCGGTACTAGCTCAGCCAGATACGCAGTATTTT.

CDR3 in DNA: TGCGCCAGCAGCTACAGGACAGAAGAGACCCAGTACTTC. As protein: CASSYRTEETQYF. This chain links TRBV5-1 with TRBJ2-5; TRBD1 might be the D (6 bases). Germline values: CDR1 SGHRS, CDR2 YFSETQ. V lost 3 bases, J lost 3 bases, and 9 bases lay in between. The CDR3 has 13 amino acids.

The V and J genes are TRBV14 and TRBJ2-1; D is possibly TRBD1 (5 bases). Trimming pared 0 bases from V and 8 bases from J, leaving 14 bases between. There are 15 residues in the CDR3. CDR1 SGHDN and CDR2 FVKESK come from the germline V gene. CDR3 loop: CASSQEAGWDYEQFF. CDR3 DNA sequence: TGTGCCAGCAGCCAAGAGGCAGGGTGGGATTATGAGCAGTTCTTC.